These 18 T cell receptor beta chains were sequenced from one sample in a study of shared clonotypes between healthy human individuals. Sequencing was performed with immunoSEQ multiplex PCR; in TCRdb, only in-frame clones are kept and a portion is missing. The repertoire holds millions of clones, with about 92% as singletons. The specimen sequenced was naive CD4+ T cells sorted from blood. Specified subset: CD45RA+ positively selected. The receptors originated from a man in his late teens or twenties in good health.

The chain is built from TRBV11-2 and TRBJ2-7, with 11 bases fitting TRBD1. The CDR3 has 14 amino acids. CDR1 is SGHAT and CDR2 is FQNNGV in the germline V gene. V lost 5 bases to trimming and J lost 4 bases; unmatched junction nucleotides: 4. The CDR3 sequence: CASSVGQGVYEQYF. CDR3 coding DNA: TGTGCCAGCAGCGTGGGACAGGGGGTTTACGAGCAGTACTTC.

The chain has TRBV29-1 and TRBJ1-1; D might be TRBD1 (5 bases). V was cut by 7 bases and J by 5 bases, with 26 bases left in between. The CDR3 has 16 residues. Germline V gene data show CDR1 as SQVTM and CDR2 as ANQGSEA. This CDR3 reads CSATVGMGGTWTEAFF. CDR3 in DNA: TGCAGCGCTACCGTTGGTATGGGAGGGACGTGGACTGAAGCTTTCTTT.

This chain connects TRBV5-1 to TRBJ2-3, with 10 bases fitting TRBD1. CDR3 length: 15 amino acids. With V trimmed by 4 bases and J by 4 bases, 6 bases remained unmatched. Germline CDR1 reads SGHRS; CDR2 reads YFSETQ. The CDR3 sequence: CASSQGQGRADTQYF. Here the CDR3 DNA reads TGCGCCAGCAGCCAGGGACAGGGGCGGGCAGATACGCAGTATTTT.

The J gene is TRBJ2-3, the V gene TRBV6-5, with D unresolved. Trimming pared 6 bases from V and 0 bases from J, leaving 4 bases between. Germline-derived CDR1 and CDR2 are MNHEY and SVGAGI. CDR3 length: 12 amino acids. As DNA, the CDR3 is TGTGCCAGCAGGGACAGCACAGATACGCAGTATTTT. This sequence encodes CASRDSTDTQYF.

The J gene is TRBJ1-4, the V gene TRBV28; D is undetermined. Per germline, CDR1 MDHEN and CDR2 SYDVKM. The V and J ends lost 7 bases and 8 bases respectively, with 20 bases between them. The CDR3 sequence is 15 residues long. CDR3: CASIDEGAKMEKLFF. CDR3 DNA sequence: TGTGCCAGCATCGACGAGGGAGCGAAAATGGAAAAACTGTTTTTT.

V gene TRBV7-2 combines with J gene TRBJ1-2; weak D call: TRBD1 (5 bases). Deletions cut 5 bases from V and 0 bases from J, with 10 bases between. Germline CDR1 reads SGHTA; CDR2 reads FQGNSA. This CDR3 spans 14 amino acids. The CDR3 is CASSPAGANYGYTF. CDR3 nucleotides: TGTGCCAGCAGCCCGGCGGGGGCTAACTATGGCTACACCTTC.

The V and J genes are TRBV11-2 and TRBJ2-1, with D perhaps matching TRBD2 (6 bases). CDR1 is SGHAT and CDR2 is FQNNGV in the germline V gene. Trimming took off 5 bases at V and 7 bases at J, with 18 bases between the two ends. CDR3 length equals 15 residues. The CDR3 sequence is CASSRSYLEGNEQFF. DNA of the CDR3: TGTGCCAGCAGCCGTAGCTATTTGGAGGGGAATGAGCAGTTCTTC. Full variable domain (rest looked up from reference TRBV11-2 and TRBJ2-1): EAGVAQSPRYKIIEKRQSVAFWCNPISGHATLYWYQQILGQGPKLLIQFQNNGVVDDSQLPKDRFSAERLKGVDSTLKIQPAKLEDSAVYLCASSRSYLEGNEQFFGPGTRLTVL.

This clone came up once. V is TRBV18 and J is TRBJ2-7, with a possible D match to TRBD1 (6 bases). This CDR3 spans 14 amino acids. Trimming stripped 2 bases from V and 1 base from J, with 9 bases between. Germline-derived CDR1 and CDR2 are KGHSH and LQKENI. The CDR3 nucleotides read TGTGCCAGCTCACCAATGGGGGCTTCCTACGAGCAGTACTTC. Protein sequence: CASSPMGASYEQYF.

This clone has a single count. V is TRBV29-1 and J is TRBJ2-5; a possible D gene is TRBD2 (6 bases). V was cut by 0 bases and J by 5 bases, with 13 bases left in between. The germline V gene has CDR1 SQVTM and CDR2 ANQGSEA. The CDR3 runs 14 residues. The CDR3: CSVEDWGDRETQYF. As DNA, the CDR3 is TGCAGCGTTGAAGATTGGGGGGATCGGGAGACCCAGTACTTC.

The rearrangement joins TRBV29-1 to TRBJ1-1; TRBD1 matches 8 bases. This CDR3 region has 13 residues. Germline CDR1 reads SQVTM; CDR2 reads ANQGSEA. V trimming: 8 bases; J trimming: 3 bases; junction bases outside the gene matches: 8. The CDR3 reads CSTDRGQDTEAFF. The CDR3 coding sequence is TGCAGCACCGATCGGGGACAGGACACTGAAGCTTTCTTT.

The V call is TRBV10-3, the J call TRBJ2-4; 8 bases fit TRBD2. The CDR3 is 14 residues long. Per germline, CDR1 ENHRY and CDR2 SYGVKD. Trimming took 6 bases from V and 5 from J; bases not matched to a gene: 6. CDR3 region: CAIRAAGDQNIQYF. CDR3 sequence (DNA): TGTGCCATCAGGGCAGCGGGAGACCAAAACATTCAGTACTTC.

The chain links TRBV5-5 to TRBJ2-4, with 7 bases matching TRBD1. Germline assignment: CDR1 SGHKS and CDR2 YYEKEE (reference sequence). Trimming took 1 base from V and 6 from J; bases not matched to a gene: 16. This CDR3 is built from 18 residues. The CDR3 here is CASSLIPSGQWERNIQYF. Written as DNA, the CDR3 is TGTGCCAGCAGCTTGATCCCGTCGGGACAGTGGGAGAGAAACATTCAGTACTTC.

V and J are TRBV12-5 and TRBJ2-5; 8 bases align to TRBD1. Germline V gene data show CDR1 as LGHNT and CDR2 as FRNRAP. This CDR3 is 16 amino acids long. V was clipped by 7 bases and J by 0 bases; unmatched bases: 10. CDR3 nucleotide sequence: TGTGCTAGTGCGGGCGCAGGGGGCCCGAACCAAGAGACCCAGTACTTC. This encodes CASAGAGGPNQETQYF.

The DNA for the CDR3 is TGTGCCACCAGGAGGGGGAAAACTGAAGCTTTCTTT. Its protein is CATRRGKTEAFF. The J gene is TRBJ1-1, the V gene TRBV6-5, with a weak D call TRBD1 (6 bases). Trimming cost V 10 bases and J 5 bases, with 14 bases left between them. Germline V gene data show CDR1 as MNHEY and CDR2 as SVGAGI. The CDR3 runs to 12 residues.

The chain links TRBV30 to TRBJ1-4, with D tentatively TRBD1 (6 bases). Germline CDR1 and CDR2: GTSNPN and SVGIG (reference sequence). The CDR3 totals 15 residues. Trimming removed 3 bases at V and 5 bases at J, with 16 bases between. CDR3 amino acids: CAWSPGGMENEKLFF. CDR3 bases: TGTGCCTGGAGCCCCGGGGGCATGGAAAATGAAAAACTGTTTTTT. Together with reference TRBV30 and TRBJ1-4, the CDR3 gives the full variable domain: SQTIHQWPATLVQPVGSPLSLECTVEGTSNPNLYWYRQAAGRGLQLLFYSVGIGQISSEVPQNLSASRPQDRQFILSSKKLLLSDSGFYLCAWSPGGMENEKLFFGSGTQLSVL.

The chain combines TRBV10-3 with TRBJ2-7; D not resolved. Germline V lookup: CDR1 ENHRY, CDR2 SYGVKD. The CDR3 totals 12 residues. The V end lost 2 bases, the J end lost 5 bases, and 7 bases lay between the germline ends. CDR3 amino acids: CAISEGQNEQYF. The CDR3 DNA sequence: TGTGCCATCAGTGAGGGTCAGAACGAGCAGTACTTC.

The chain joins TRBV19 to TRBJ1-1; TRBD1 agrees at 7 bases. CDR1 is LNHDA, CDR2 SQIVND, per germline (reference sequence). V shed 4 bases and J 1 base; nucleotides not matched to a gene: 6. The CDR3 consists of 15 residues. In DNA, the CDR3 is TGTGCCAGTAGTACAGAGGGACAGCCGAACACTGAAGCTTTCTTT. Translating it yields CASSTEGQPNTEAFF.

This chain uses TRBV11-2 with TRBJ2-7; no reliable D call. Germline assignment: CDR1 SGHAT and CDR2 FQNNGV. Trimming took off 5 bases at V and 5 bases at J, with 16 bases between the two ends. This CDR3 comprises 14 residues. CDR3 region: CASSRSSERNEQYF. The CDR3 DNA reads as TGTGCCAGCAGCCGATCCTCTGAAAGGAACGAGCAGTACTTC.